This T cell receptor beta chain was profiled in a study of T cells in Graves' hyperthyroidism and ophthalmopathy. Study-level results: Model-based prediction identified ophthalmopathy a median 6.5 months prior to its onset.

There were TCR beta CDR3 regions amplified from RNA transcripts. First-round RT-PCR with HTBI primers amplified the TCR CDR3 region. MiXCR was run by TCRdb on the multiplex PCR reads, yielding one entry per CDR3 protein. The sample has approximately 500,000 distinct CDR3 sequences; around 45% are singletons. Notes on this clonotype: Antigen specificity is unknown.

J lost 3 bases, V lost 6 bases, and 4 bases had no gene match. The length of the CDR3 is 13 residues. The germline CDR1 and CDR2 sequences are SQVTM and ANQGSEA. Lactation, pregnancy, other autoimmune disease or uncontrolled infection led to exclusion of patients. Clinical symptoms, serum thyroxine, TRAb, thyroid ultrasound and orbital computed tomography informed diagnoses. This TCR came from a woman between 18 and 29 years old with Graves' hyperthyroidism. The J gene is TRBJ2-5, the V gene TRBV29-1, with 10 bases lining up with TRBD1. The sequenced material came from peripheral blood or thyroid tissue (not recorded which). The CDR3 DNA follows: TGCAGCGTGATGGGACAGGGGAAAGAGACCCAGTACTTC. As protein: CSVMGQGKETQYF.